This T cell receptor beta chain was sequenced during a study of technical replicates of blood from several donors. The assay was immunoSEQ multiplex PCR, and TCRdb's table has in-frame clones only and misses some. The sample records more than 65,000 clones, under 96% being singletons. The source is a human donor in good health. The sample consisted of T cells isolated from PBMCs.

CDR3: CASSLIRGINTEAFF. CDR3 DNA sequence: TGTGCCAGCAGTTTAATCAGGGGCATTAACACTGAAGCTTTCTTT. The chain combines TRBV27 with TRBJ1-1; D perhaps matches TRBD1 (6 bases). The germline V and J ends were trimmed by 2 bases and 2 bases, with 12 bases remaining between them. Germline V gives CDR1 MNHEY, CDR2 SMNVEV (reference sequence). The CDR3 extends over 15 amino acids.